Each of the 8 T cell receptor beta chains below was sequenced from the same sample in a study of human T cells and chemical hapten exposure. As to time point: patch test 1, 2 weeks after DPC sensitization. Treatment described: therapeutic diphenylcyclopropenone sensitization with weekly scalp DPC. TCRdb itself ran the RACE reads through MiXCR, one entry per CDR3 protein. The sample has 70,000 to 80,000 distinct CDR3 sequences, around a third seen once. The specimen comprised whole blood, sampled in connection with sensitization to the hapten diphenylcyclopropenone (DPC). The source is a man aged 35 to 55 with alopecia areata. Some clones in this sample may be carry-over from other donors' samples.

This chain joins TRBV29-1 and TRBJ1-1; 11 bases align to TRBD1. V was clipped by 4 bases and J by 5 bases; unmatched bases: 3. Germline-derived CDR1 and CDR2 are SQVTM and ANQGSEA. There are 13 residues in the CDR3. The CDR3 loop reads CSVVGQGATEAFF. In DNA form, the CDR3 reads TGCAGCGTTGTCGGACAGGGGGCGACTGAAGCTTTCTTT.

J is TRBJ1-1 and V is TRBV6-6; D may be TRBD1 (6 bases). CDR1 is MNHNY and CDR2 is SVGAGI in the germline V gene (reference sequence). V lost 4 bases, J lost 0 bases, and 12 bases lay in between. The CDR3 runs 15 residues. In DNA form, the CDR3 reads TGTGCCAGCAGTTCAGGGGCTCCGGTGAACACTGAAGCTTTCTTT. This translates into CASSSGAPVNTEAFF.

The CDR3 here is CASSPTGDTQYF. The DNA of the CDR3 is TGTGCCAGCAGCCCGACTGGGGATACGCAGTATTTT. The chain couples TRBV14 to TRBJ2-3; D unclear. Trimming stripped 4 bases from V and 6 bases from J, with 8 bases between. In germline, CDR1 is SGHDN, CDR2 FVKESK. The CDR3 has 12 residues. The variable domain in full, completed from reference TRBV14 and TRBJ2-3, reads EAGVTQFPSHSVIEKGQTVTLRCDPISGHDNLYWYRRVMGKEIKFLLHFVKESKQDESGMPNNRFLAERTGGTYSTLKVQPAELEDSGVYFCASSPTGDTQYFGPGTRLTVL.

This chain links TRBV28 with TRBJ2-7; weak D call: TRBD1 (6 bases). The V and J ends lost 6 bases and 5 bases respectively, with 17 bases between them. CDR1 and CDR2 (germline): MDHEN, SYDVKM. The CDR3 runs to 14 residues. The chain's CDR3 is CASSGLPGDDEQYF. The CDR3 region has the DNA TGTGCCAGCAGCGGTCTACCAGGGGACGACGAGCAGTACTTC. Drawing the rest from reference TRBV28 and TRBJ2-7, the complete variable domain is DVKVTQSSRYLVKRTGEKVFLECVQDMDHENMFWYRQDPGLGLRLIYFSYDVKMKEKGDIPEGYSVSREKKERFSLILESASTNQTSMYLCASSGLPGDDEQYFGPGTRLTVT.

This clonotype was seen only a few times. The rearrangement joins TRBV28 to TRBJ2-1, with 9 nucleotides matching TRBD2. The V segment lost 5 bases and the J segment 2 bases; nucleotides outside the gene matches: 4. In germline, CDR1 is MDHEN, CDR2 SYDVKM. The CDR3 extends over 15 amino acids. The CDR3 is CASSPVAGAYNEQFF. CDR3 in DNA: TGTGCCAGCAGTCCAGTAGCGGGGGCCTACAATGAGCAGTTCTTC.

The chain employs TRBV6-5 and TRBJ2-7; 7 bases align to TRBD1. Germline assignment: CDR1 MNHEY and CDR2 SVGAGI. With 0 bases clipped from V and 0 bases from J, the junction kept 5 bases outside the gene matches. CDR3 size: 16 residues. The CDR3 nucleotides read TGTGCCAGCAGTTACTCGAGGACAGGCGACTCCTACGAGCAGTACTTC. Protein product: CASSYSRTGDSYEQYF.

V gene TRBV20-1 combines with J gene TRBJ2-1; perhaps TRBD1 as D (5 bases). V lost 0 bases, J lost 7 bases, and 16 bases lay in between. Looked up from germline, CDR1 is DFQATT and CDR2 is SNEGSKA (reference sequence). The CDR3 is made up of 15 amino acids. This chain's CDR3 is CSARDGRVRENEQFF. As DNA, the CDR3 is TGCAGTGCTAGAGATGGCAGGGTGAGAGAGAATGAGCAGTTCTTC.

The sample holds a few counts of this clonotype. This chain connects TRBV12-3 or TRBV12-4 to TRBJ2-3; 7 nucleotides align to TRBD2. Trimming removed 2 bases from V and 1 base from J; junction bases left unmatched: 3. The CDR3 sequence is 15 residues long. The CDR3 DNA is TGTGCCAGCAGTTTAATGGCGGGAGGCACAGATACGCAGTATTTT. Residues: CASSLMAGGTDTQYF.